These 13 T cell receptor beta chains came from one sample sequenced in a study of blood T cell repertoires in COVID-19. Clones were read by immunoSEQ multiplex PCR, and TCRdb kept only the in-frame ones, dropping some. The table has over 100,000 clones, 80% seen once; the top ten hold almost 4.5%. Sequenced sample: peripheral blood. These receptor sequences come from a human donor in a cohort sampled during active or convalescent COVID-19.

V gene TRBV27 combines with J gene TRBJ2-1; 11 bases are shared with TRBD1. The CDR3 runs to 15 residues. CDR1 is MNHEY, CDR2 SMNVEV, per germline (reference sequence). Trimming took 5 bases from V and 7 from J; bases not matched to a gene: 7. In DNA form, the CDR3 reads TGTGCCAGCAGTACCTGGACAGGGGGCCTGAATGAGCAGTTCTTC. Amino acid sequence: CASSTWTGGLNEQFF.

The V and J genes are TRBV5-1 and TRBJ2-3, with a possible D match to TRBD2 (5 bases). The CDR3 is 16 amino acids. Germline CDR1 reads SGHRS; CDR2 reads YFSETQ. The germline V and J ends were trimmed by 3 bases and 2 bases, with 16 bases remaining between them. The CDR3 DNA follows: TGCGCCAGCAGCTCGGGAAGGGCTCGTGACACAGATACGCAGTATTTT. It specifies CASSSGRARDTDTQYF. The full variable domain, rest sourced from reference TRBV5-1 and TRBJ2-3, is KAGVTQTPRYLIKTRGQQVTLSCSPISGHRSVSWYQQTPGQGLQFLFEYFSETQRNKGNFPGRFSGRQFSNSRSEMNVSTLELGDSALYLCASSSGRARDTDTQYFGPGTRLTVL.

The V and J genes are TRBV5-4 and TRBJ2-5, with D maybe TRBD1 (5 bases). Trimming pared 0 bases from V and 2 bases from J, leaving 5 bases between. The CDR3 has 13 amino acids. CDR1 and CDR2 (germline): SGHNT, YYREEE (reference sequence). The CDR3: CASSLGQQETQYF. CDR3 coding DNA: TGTGCCAGCAGCTTGGGACAGCAAGAGACCCAGTACTTC.

This clone was seen a few times. The V and J genes are TRBV7-2 and TRBJ1-5; D unclear. CDR1 and CDR2 (germline): SGHTA, FQGNSA. The V gene lost 5 bases and the J gene lost 7 bases, with 12 bases spanning the gap. This CDR3 region has 13 residues. CDR3 bases: TGTGCCAGCAGCCTGAAAGGCGGGCAGCCCCAGCATTTT. Translation: CASSLKGGQPQHF. The whole variable domain, remainder taken from reference TRBV7-2 and TRBJ1-5, is GAGVSQSPSNKVTEKGKDVELRCDPISGHTALYWYRQSLGQGLEFLIYFQGNSAPDKSGLPSDRFSAERTGGSVSTLTIQRTQQEDSAVYLCASSLKGGQPQHFGDGTRLSIL.

The chain carries TRBV6-4 and TRBJ1-2; 9 nucleotides match TRBD1. CDR3 size: 16 residues. Germline-derived CDR1 and CDR2 are MRHNA and SNTAGT. Trimming at V came to 4 bases and at J to 4 bases, leaving 10 bases not matched to a gene. The CDR3 loop is CASSGPSSTGGYGYTF. The DNA of the CDR3 is TGTGCCAGCAGTGGCCCCTCTTCGACAGGGGGCTATGGCTACACCTTC.

This chain's CDR3 is CASSFFLGQQETQYF. Written as DNA, the CDR3 is TGTGCCAGCAGTTTCTTCCTAGGACAGCAAGAGACCCAGTACTTC. This chain connects TRBV28 to TRBJ2-5; weak D call: TRBD1 (6 bases). V lost 3 bases and J 2 bases, leaving 13 bases between the germline ends. CDR1 MDHEN and CDR2 SYDVKM come from the germline V gene. The CDR3 contains 15 residues.

In its sample, this clone was seen many times. The chain is built from TRBV7-2 and TRBJ1-5; D is perhaps TRBD1 (5 bases). The CDR3 spans 17 residues. CDR1 and CDR2 from the germline V gene are SGHTA and FQGNSA. Deletions cut 1 base from V and 0 bases from J, with 13 bases between. Written as DNA, the CDR3 is TGTGCCAGCAGCTTAGTTTTCCGGGGGAATAGCAATCAGCCCCAGCATTTT. Translation gives CASSLVFRGNSNQPQHF.

This chain connects TRBV13 to TRBJ2-2; 12 bases agree with TRBD2. V lost 2 bases and J lost 1; bases outside the gene matches: 5. This CDR3 is built from 18 residues. Germline V gives CDR1 PRHDT, CDR2 FYEKMQ (reference sequence). CDR3 protein: CASSLIGLAGKNTGELFF. In nucleotides, the CDR3 is TGTGCCAGCAGCTTAATAGGACTAGCGGGAAAGAACACCGGGGAGCTGTTTTTT.

The J gene is TRBJ2-7, the V gene TRBV6-1; 7 bases align to TRBD1. With 3 bases clipped from V and 6 bases from J, the junction kept 17 bases outside the gene matches. The CDR3 loop spans 17 amino acids. The germline gives CDR1 MNHNS, CDR2 SASEGT. CDR3 amino acids: CASSDVTGRLPPVEQYF. Here the CDR3 DNA reads TGTGCCAGCAGTGACGTGACAGGGAGACTCCCCCCGGTCGAGCAGTACTTC.

The rearrangement joins TRBV19 to TRBJ2-7, with a tentative D call TRBD1 (6 bases). CDR1 is LNHDA, CDR2 SQIVND, per germline (reference sequence). V dropped 6 bases and J dropped 4 bases, with 19 bases sitting between them. The CDR3 contains 15 residues. The CDR3 region is CASSSKTGGPYEQYF. The CDR3 nucleotides are TGTGCCAGTAGCAGTAAGACAGGCGGGCCTTACGAGCAGTACTTC.

The chain combines TRBV19 with TRBJ2-7, with 9 bases aligning to TRBD1. The CDR3 has 15 amino acids. CDR1 and CDR2 from the germline V gene are LNHDA and SQIVND (reference sequence). Trimming removed 0 bases from V and 5 bases from J; junction bases left unmatched: 5. This CDR3 reads CASSIEGTGSHEQYF. The DNA for the CDR3 is TGTGCCAGTAGTATAGAAGGGACAGGGAGCCACGAGCAGTACTTC.

Only one count was recorded for this clone. The chain has TRBV19 and TRBJ2-7; D is perhaps TRBD1 (6 bases). Germline assignment: CDR1 LNHDA and CDR2 SQIVND (reference sequence). Trimming took 5 bases from V and 1 from J, leaving 15 bases between them. The CDR3 is 15 amino acids. The DNA of the CDR3 is TGTGCCAGTAGTTCTAGAACAGGGTTATCCTACGAGCAGTACTTC. Translating it yields CASSSRTGLSYEQYF.

The chain employs TRBV9 and TRBJ1-1, with a possible D match to TRBD1 (5 bases). CDR3 length equals 13 residues. V lost 4 bases and J lost 5, with 12 bases in between. The germline CDR1 and CDR2 sequences are SGDLS and YYNGEE. CDR3: CASSYQRGTEAFF. The CDR3 coding sequence is TGTGCCAGCAGCTATCAAAGGGGAACTGAAGCTTTCTTT.